Given below is one TCR beta chain in context. There are 15 residues in the CDR3. From germline, CDR1 is SSHAT and CDR2 FNYEAQ (reference sequence). V gave up 5 bases and J gave up 8 bases; unmatched junction bases: 9. These data come from a study of blood T cell repertoires in COVID-19. Study at large: Samples representing acute and convalescent COVID-19 were sourced from the United States, Italy and Spain.

In the original workflow: Reference gene primer amplification gave estimated nucleated cell counts. TCRdb's copy holds only in-frame clones and misses some; the assay was immunoSEQ multiplex PCR. The V and J calls and clone size are taken from that table; D and trimming were inferred from the DNA. The repertoire holds around 140,000 clones, with over 80% as singletons. Sequencing used peripheral blood. The genes are TRBV7-7 and TRBJ2-1; 10 bases align to TRBD2. This receptor was taken from a man aged 50-60 years with active COVID-19. CDR3 nucleotides: TGTGCCAGCAGCCCCGGGACTAGCGCCCAGGATGAGCAGTTCTTC. As protein: CASSPGTSAQDEQFF.